The clone carrying this T cell receptor (beta chain) was seen a few times. The sample originates from a study of blood T cell repertoires in COVID-19. Across the study: Material from acute and convalescent COVID-19 was sourced from the United States, Italy and Spain. In each case, the material was cDNA or gDNA derived from T cells, B-cell-depleted T cells, or PBMCs.

Authors' data handling: Scientists estimated how many nucleated cells there were by amplifying reference gene primers. The protocol was immunoSEQ multiplex PCR, while the TCRdb copy is restricted to in-frame clones and leaves out a portion. V and J calls plus clone size are reproduced from that table; the DNA served to infer D and trimming. This sample yields about 210,000 clones, of which roughly 80% are seen a single time; around 6.9% belongs to the top ten. The sequence came from a man aged 60 to 69 with acute or convalescent COVID-19. The sequenced material came from peripheral blood.

CDR3 coding DNA: TGTGCCAGCAGCAATGGAAGGAGACAGGGTGCCTACAATGAGCAGTTCTTC. Its protein product is CASSNGRRQGAYNEQFF. This chain connects TRBV21-1 to TRBJ2-1; the D call in the table, TRBD1, was not verified against the DNA. TRBV21-1 corresponds to a pseudogene. CDR3 length equals 17 residues.